These 22 T cell receptor beta chains were sequenced from one sample in a study of blood T cell repertoires in COVID-19. The protocol was immunoSEQ multiplex PCR, while the TCRdb copy is restricted to in-frame clones and leaves out a portion. The sample lists around 200,000 clones; less than 90% were seen once. The specimen was PBMCs or T cells enriched from blood (not recorded which). These TCRs come from a woman aged 25-40 years who had recovered from COVID-19.

The chain uses TRBV4-1 and TRBJ1-4, with TRBD1 matching 7 bases. The CDR3 sequence is 17 residues long. Trimming cost V 4 bases and J 6 bases; bases outside gene matches: 14. The germline V gene encodes CDR1 MGHRA and CDR2 YSYEKL. CDR3 sequence reads: CASSRPRQGRSDEKLFF. DNA of the CDR3: TGCGCCAGCAGCCGACCCAGACAGGGAAGGAGTGATGAAAAACTGTTTTTT.

The CDR3: CASSPGKRELFF. CDR3 sequence (DNA): TGTGCCAGCAGCCCGGGAAAAAGGGAGCTGTTTTTT. The chain recombines TRBV7-3 with TRBJ2-2; D might be TRBD2 (5 bases). Germline CDR1 SGHTA, CDR2 FQGTGA. The CDR3 consists of 12 residues. V shed 5 bases and J shed 9 bases, with 10 bases lying between them.

The genes are TRBV7-9 and TRBJ2-5, with 11 nucleotides matching TRBD1. The CDR3 is made up of 14 amino acids. Germline-derived CDR1 and CDR2 are SEHNR and FQNEAQ (reference sequence). Trimming cost V 5 bases and J 6 bases; bases outside gene matches: 5. The DNA of the CDR3 is TGTGCCAGCAGCCCCGGGACAGGGGGACAGACCCAGTACTTC. Residues: CASSPGTGGQTQYF.

The chain recombines TRBV6-1 with TRBJ2-5, with 9 nucleotides matching TRBD1. Germline V gene lookup returns CDR1 MNHNS and CDR2 SASEGT. The trim removed 5 bases at V and 5 bases at J, leaving 6 bases unmatched. The CDR3 runs to 14 residues. CDR3 sequence reads: CASSWTGEGETQYF. For the CDR3, the DNA is TGTGCCAGCAGTTGGACAGGGGAGGGGGAGACCCAGTACTTC.

The chain recombines TRBV7-2 with TRBJ2-2; 11 bases are shared with TRBD2. The CDR3 is made up of 16 amino acids. V trimming: 4 bases; J trimming: 4 bases; junction bases outside the gene matches: 5. Germline CDR1 and CDR2: SGHTA and FQGNSA. The CDR3 sequence: CASSSRLAGFTGELFF. The CDR3 nucleotides are TGTGCCAGCAGCTCGAGACTAGCGGGGTTCACCGGGGAGCTGTTTTTT.

The chain uses TRBV11-2 and TRBJ2-1, with a tentative D call TRBD1 (6 bases). The CDR3 contains 13 residues. CDR1 and CDR2 (germline): SGHAT, FQNNGV. The germline V and J ends were trimmed by 7 bases and 7 bases, with 14 bases remaining between them. Here the CDR3 DNA reads TGTGCCAGCACCGAATCAGGGGAAAATGAGCAGTTCTTC. Translating it yields CASTESGENEQFF.

Only a few counts were recorded for this clone. The V call is TRBV7-3, the J call TRBJ2-2; D might be TRBD2 (5 bases). V dropped 4 bases and J dropped 1 base, with 13 bases sitting between them. Looked up from germline, CDR1 is SGHTA and CDR2 is FQGTGA. This CDR3 is built from 16 residues. DNA of the CDR3: TGTGCCAGCAGCTCAGGACTCTCTATGAACACCGGGGAGCTGTTTTTT. As protein: CASSSGLSMNTGELFF.

The chain combines TRBV23-1 with TRBJ1-2; 8 nucleotides line up with TRBD1. TRBV23-1 is designated an ORF whose function remains uncertain. The CDR3 contains 15 residues. V shed 4 bases and J 8 bases; nucleotides not matched to a gene: 12. The DNA for the CDR3 is TGCGCCAGCAGTCTTTCCTCGGGACAGGTCGACGGCTACACCTTC. This codes for CASSLSSGQVDGYTF.

The chain recombines TRBV7-9 with TRBJ2-3; D is undetermined. Trimming cost V 5 bases and J 0 bases, with 12 bases left between them. This CDR3 contains 15 residues. Germline V gives CDR1 SEHNR, CDR2 FQNEAQ (reference sequence). DNA for the CDR3: TGTGCCAGCAGCCCCCTGTATTCTAGCACAGATACGCAGTATTTT. Translated: CASSPLYSSTDTQYF.

The chain is built from TRBV5-6 and TRBJ2-5, with D possibly being TRBD1 (6 bases). This CDR3 has 15 amino acids. Trimming pared 3 bases from V and 6 bases from J, leaving 18 bases between. Germline-derived CDR1 and CDR2 are SGHDT and YYEEEE. The CDR3: CASSSWGQGTQTQYF. DNA for the CDR3: TGTGCCAGCAGCTCTTGGGGGCAGGGGACACAGACCCAGTACTTC.

The chain uses TRBV4-3 and TRBJ1-2; no clear D. Germline V gives CDR1 LGHNA, CDR2 YSLEER. V dropped 4 bases and J dropped 4 bases, with 22 bases sitting between them. This CDR3 region has 17 residues. CDR3 sequence: CASSRGVSEGAIYGYTF. CDR3 in DNA: TGCGCCAGCAGCCGTGGGGTTTCGGAGGGTGCTATCTATGGCTACACCTTC.

The chain recombines TRBV7-8 with TRBJ2-3; tentatively, D is TRBD1 (6 bases). Per the germline V gene, CDR1 is SGHVS and CDR2 is FQNEAQ. Trimming pared 4 bases from V and 6 bases from J, leaving 8 bases between. The CDR3 contains 12 residues. CDR3 region: CASSYRVDTQYF. The CDR3 region has the DNA TGTGCCAGCAGCTACAGGGTTGATACGCAGTATTTT.

The J gene is TRBJ1-3, the V gene TRBV10-3; 8 bases are shared with TRBD1. The CDR3 covers 13 residues. Germline-derived CDR1 and CDR2 are ENHRY and SYGVKD. Trimming took 7 bases from V and 4 from J; bases not matched to a gene: 3. The CDR3: CAITGQGGNTIYF. The CDR3 DNA is TGTGCCATCACCGGACAGGGAGGAAACACCATATATTTT.

The chain uses TRBV19 and TRBJ2-3, with D hard to call. Trimming pared 0 bases from V and 4 bases from J, leaving 11 bases between. Germline loops: CDR1 LNHDA, CDR2 SQIVND (reference sequence). This CDR3 is 15 amino acids long. CDR3: CASSIEGATPDTQYF. CDR3 sequence (DNA): TGTGCCAGTAGTATAGAAGGAGCCACCCCAGATACGCAGTATTTT.

V is TRBV5-4 and J is TRBJ1-2; 7 positions match TRBD1. The length of the CDR3 is 14 residues. Germline V CDR1 and CDR2: SGHNT, YYREEE (reference sequence). Germline trimming cut 5 bases from V and 0 bases from J; bases unmatched to any gene: 4. The CDR3 DNA reads as TGTGCCAGCAGGGGGACAGTAACTAACTATGGCTACACCTTC. Residues: CASRGTVTNYGYTF.

The chain uses TRBV10-3 and TRBJ1-4; D gene ambiguous. Deletions cut 4 bases from V and 5 bases from J, with 14 bases between. CDR1 and CDR2 from the germline V gene are ENHRY and SYGVKD. The CDR3 spans 15 residues. In DNA form, the CDR3 reads TGTGCCATCAGTGCGAAGGCCAGAGGAAATGAAAAACTGTTTTTT. Translating it yields CAISAKARGNEKLFF.

The chain is built from TRBV29-1 and TRBJ1-2; 7 bases fit TRBD1. The J segment lost 5 bases and the V segment lost 5 bases, leaving 11 bases of the junction unmatched. Germline V CDR1 and CDR2: SQVTM, ANQGSEA. The CDR3 spans 14 residues. The CDR3 nucleotides are TGCAGCGTTCTTACCGGGACAGAGTCTTATGGCTACACCTTC. Translated: CSVLTGTESYGYTF.

A few counts support this clone. The chain links TRBV2 to TRBJ2-5; 7 positions match TRBD2. CDR1 and CDR2 (germline): SNHLY, FYNNEI. The length of the CDR3 is 14 residues. V lost 7 bases and J lost 7; bases outside the gene matches: 12. The CDR3 loop reads CASTSGRSGGTQYF. As DNA, the CDR3 is TGTGCCAGCACTAGCGGACGGAGCGGCGGGACCCAGTACTTC.

This clone was recorded a few times. The rearrangement joins TRBV7-2 to TRBJ1-5; D is unclear. The V gene's germline CDR1 is SGHTA and CDR2 FQGNSA. V was shortened by 5 bases and J by 4 bases, with 9 bases between the two germline ends. This CDR3 region has 13 residues. CDR3 coding DNA: TGTGCCAGCAGCAGGTCGGGAAATCAGCCCCAGCATTTT. Its protein is CASSRSGNQPQHF. Combining the CDR3 with reference TRBV7-2 and TRBJ1-5 gives the whole variable domain GAGVSQSPSNKVTEKGKDVELRCDPISGHTALYWYRQSLGQGLEFLIYFQGNSAPDKSGLPSDRFSAERTGGSVSTLTIQRTQQEDSAVYLCASSRSGNQPQHFGDGTRLSIL.

This clone was found once. The genes are TRBV11-2 and TRBJ1-2, with 8 bases fitting TRBD1. The CDR3 runs 13 residues. Germline CDR1 and CDR2: SGHAT and FQNNGV. V lost 5 bases to trimming and J lost 9 bases; unmatched junction nucleotides: 8. In DNA, the CDR3 is TGTGCCAGCAGCGCCAGACAGGGGTTTAGCTACACCTTC. It yields the protein CASSARQGFSYTF.

The V call is TRBV6-5, the J call TRBJ1-5; D is perhaps TRBD1 (5 bases). V lost 0 bases and J lost 8, with 11 bases in between. This CDR3 spans 14 amino acids. The germline V gene has CDR1 MNHEY and CDR2 SVGAGI. CDR3 region: CASSYSGGNEPQHF. The CDR3 DNA sequence: TGTGCCAGCAGTTACTCGGGGGGGAATGAGCCCCAGCATTTT.

This clone has more than one count but fewer than ten. V usage is TRBV4-2 and J usage is TRBJ2-7; 8 positions match TRBD2. This CDR3 spans 16 amino acids. Germline lookup yields CDR1 LGHNA and CDR2 YNFKEQ. The ends lost 0 bases at V and 0 bases at J; junction bases unmatched: 4. The CDR3: CASSQEGGTSSYEQYF. CDR3 coding DNA: TGTGCCAGCAGCCAAGAGGGCGGGACTAGCTCCTACGAGCAGTACTTC.